This T cell receptor (beta chain) was documented in a study of cytotoxic CD8 clonotypes in ibrutinib-treated CLL. The assay was immunoSEQ multiplex PCR, and TCRdb's table has in-frame clones only and misses some. This repertoire shows roughly 220,000 clones, roughly three quarters found once; its top ten account for approximately 10%. The germline V gene encodes CDR1 SQVTM and CDR2 ANQGSEA. The CDR3 has 13 amino acids. Trimming stripped 6 bases from V and 4 bases from J, with 15 bases between. This TCR was recovered from a human donor with chronic lymphocytic leukemia. The sequencing used PBMCs, collected after 12 months of ibrutinib treatment. The chain couples TRBV29-1 to TRBJ1-1, with unresolved D. The CDR3 sequence: CSVQKGLSTEAFF. CDR3 coding DNA: TGCAGCGTCCAGAAGGGTCTGAGCACTGAAGCTTTCTTT.